One and the same sample provided the 5 T cell receptor beta chains below, sequenced in a study of CD8 T cells in ankylosing spondylitis. TCRdb reprocessed the 5' RACE reads with MiXCR, giving one entry per CDR3 protein. The table shows some 250,000 distinct CDR3 sequences, with about 24% occurring only once. The specimen was blood, either unsorted or a sorted T cell fraction (not recorded which). These receptors originate from a male donor with ankylosing spondylitis or in good health (not recorded which).

V gene TRBV20-1 combines with J gene TRBJ2-1; D might be TRBD2 (7 bases). The ends were cut back, 5 bases at V and 4 bases at J, with 15 bases in the middle. Germline CDR1 is DFQATT and CDR2 is SNEGSKA (reference sequence). The CDR3 runs to 14 residues. In DNA form, the CDR3 reads TGCAGTGCTGTCCGCGGGGGCACATACAATGAGCAGTTCTTC. This codes for CSAVRGGTYNEQFF.

This CDR3 reads CASSFSGGKYYEQYF. The CDR3 DNA follows: TGTGCCAGCAGTTTCTCGGGCGGGAAGTACTACGAGCAGTACTTC. The rearrangement links TRBV28 to TRBJ2-7, with a weak D call TRBD2 (6 bases). The ends were cut back, 3 bases at V and 3 bases at J, with 15 bases in the middle. The CDR3 length is 15 residues. Germline V gene sequence: CDR1 MDHEN, CDR2 SYDVKM.

This clonotype turned up a few times. This chain connects TRBV20-1 to TRBJ2-3; no clear D. Germline V gives CDR1 DFQATT, CDR2 SNEGSKA (reference sequence). The germline V and J ends were trimmed by 6 bases and 7 bases, with 11 bases remaining between them. The CDR3 has 11 residues. The CDR3 bases are TGCAGTGCCCAACCCCCAAATACGCAGTATTTT. Its protein is CSAQPPNTQYF.

This chain joins TRBV12-3 or TRBV12-4 and TRBJ1-5; no clear D gene. This CDR3 has 14 residues. Trimming pared 8 bases from V and 5 bases from J, leaving 16 bases between. CDR3 region: CASGPQESYQPQHF. CDR3 DNA: TGTGCCAGCGGCCCCCAAGAGTCTTATCAGCCCCAGCATTTT.

V is TRBV20-1 and J is TRBJ2-7, with D perhaps given as TRBD1 or TRBD2 (5 bases each). The CDR3 contains 13 residues. V lost 3 bases and J 3 bases, leaving 12 bases between the germline ends. Germline V gene lookup returns CDR1 DFQATT and CDR2 SNEGSKA (reference sequence). The CDR3 DNA sequence: TGCAGTGCTAGGGGACCGGGCTTCTACGAGCAGTACTTC. This translates into CSARGPGFYEQYF.